The 3 T cell receptor beta chains below were found in one sample sequenced in a study of shared clonotypes between healthy human individuals. Assay used: immunoSEQ multiplex PCR; TCRdb lists only in-frame clones, some missing. The sample contains 2 million to 2.5 million clones, more than 90% of which appear only once. Sequenced input: naive CD4+ T cells sorted from blood. Subset of the sample: CD45RA+ positively selected. Source of these receptors: a man aged 18-30 years in good health.

CDR3 nucleotide sequence: TGTGCCAGCTCACCAATACTAGCGAATCCCACAGATACGCAGTATTTT. This codes for CASSPILANPTDTQYF. The chain couples TRBV18 to TRBJ2-3; 7 bases align to TRBD2. Germline V gene data show CDR1 as KGHSH and CDR2 as LQKENI. The junction had 7 bases not matched to a gene; V was cut back by 2 bases and J by 2 bases. The CDR3 contains 16 residues. Variable domain in full (rest from reference TRBV18 and TRBJ2-3): NAGVMQNPRHLVRRRGQEARLRCSPMKGHSHVYWYRQLPEEGLKFMVYLQKENIIDESGMPKERFSAEFPKEGPSILRIQQVVRGDSAAYFCASSPILANPTDTQYFGPGTRLTVL.

Notes on this clone: Other DNA variants within this sample encode the same CDR3. The rearrangement links TRBV20-1 to TRBJ2-5; the D is unclear. The germline CDR1 and CDR2 sequences are DFQATT and SNEGSKA (reference sequence). The ends were cut back, 5 bases at V and 5 bases at J, with 6 bases in the middle. There are 10 residues in the CDR3. The CDR3 sequence is CSALLETQYF. The DNA of the CDR3 is TGCAGTGCTCTGTTGGAGACCCAGTACTTC.

The rearrangement joins TRBV6-1 to TRBJ1-4, with D tentatively TRBD1 (6 bases). V gave up 10 bases and J gave up 3 bases, with 12 bases separating them. Germline loops: CDR1 MNHNS, CDR2 SASEGT. The CDR3 covers 13 residues. CDR3 bases: TGTGCCACTCAGGGGTATTCTAATGAAAAACTGTTTTTT. Encoded protein: CATQGYSNEKLFF.